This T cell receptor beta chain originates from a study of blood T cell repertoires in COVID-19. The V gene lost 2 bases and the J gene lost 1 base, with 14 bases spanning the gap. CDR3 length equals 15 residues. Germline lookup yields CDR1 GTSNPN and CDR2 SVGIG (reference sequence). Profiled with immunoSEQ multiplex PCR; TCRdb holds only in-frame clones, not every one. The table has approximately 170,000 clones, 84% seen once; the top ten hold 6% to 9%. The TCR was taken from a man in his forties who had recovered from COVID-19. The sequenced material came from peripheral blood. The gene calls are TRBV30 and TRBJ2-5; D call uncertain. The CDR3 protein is CAWSSQQFSQETQYF. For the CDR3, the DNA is TGTGCCTGGAGTTCACAACAGTTTTCCCAAGAGACCCAGTACTTC.